This T cell receptor beta chain was captured in a study of blood T cell repertoires in COVID-19 (dated by TCRdb to 2018 to 2020). Background on the whole study: Samples from collaborators originated in the United States, Italy and Spain and spanned both the acute and convalescent phases of COVID-19. The material from the prospective study consisted of cDNA or gDNA derived from T cells, B-cell-depleted T cells, or PBMCs. Samples came from the ongoing ImmuneRACE study (first 160 participants) plus 1,254 subjects from 6 global collaborators. HLA class I and class II types, where available, came from metadata supplied by the sample provider rather than from assay-based typing. A freely available public database, intended as a resource for researchers studying the immune response to SARS-CoV-2, is where the repertoires were released. The dataset comprised deeply sampled blood TCRbeta repertoires from subjects exposed to, actively infected with, or recovered from COVID-19. Sample metadata almost always included a de-identified subject ID, COVID-19 status, age in years and sex.

Each collaborating institution followed its own protocols to collect whole blood in K2EDTA tubes. Collaborator samples were shipped for TCRbeta analysis as frozen whole blood, isolated PBMCs, or DNA extracted from either sample type. For this clone: This clone's antigen is unknown. Base-call qualities are not available, and no considerably larger clone is one nucleotide away.

The immunoSEQ Assay, a bias-controlled multiplex PCR, was used to amplify TCRbeta CDR3 regions from genomic DNA. Per the original workflow: The number of nucleated cells in each sample was estimated from the amplification of reference gene primers within the assay. To quantify the absolute abundance of each unique TCRbeta CDR3 rearrangement, sequence reads were collapsed and filtered. For each sample, productive Simpson clonality was calculated by taking the square root of Simpson's diversity index across productive rearrangements. TCRdb provides this immuneACCESS table in a form limited to in-frame rearrangements. Some clones are lacking; in checked studies, under half of them reflect an unresolved V gene, and why the rest are absent is not known. V, J and clone size derive from that table, while D and trimming were established from the DNA sequence. For this sample there are 100,000 to 150,000 clones; roughly 83% appear just once. The ten most abundant clones make up 5% to 6.5% of the sample.

What the study reported, not specific to this receptor: How much clinical and demographic metadata was included differed by source and by participant, and the metadata was provided uncurated.

From the cysteine through the phenylalanine, the CDR3 covers 15 amino acids. CDR3 DNA is the only sequence kept; it has 45 bases, read in frame from the first base. In the germline V gene, CDR1 corresponds to SNHLY and CDR2 to FYNNEI. At the junction V is shortened by 7 bases and J by 1 base; bases outside the gene matches: 5. This receptor was identified in a human donor in a cohort sampled during active COVID-19. The V gene is TRBV2 and the J gene is TRBJ1-5, with 9 junctional bases fitting TRBD1. The sample was peripheral blood. Here is the DNA: TGTGCCAGCAAAGGGGACAGGGTCAGCAATCAGCCCCAGCATTTT. The resulting protein is CASKGDRVSNQPQHF.